This T cell receptor beta chain derives from a study of blood T cell repertoires in COVID-19. The table came from immunoSEQ multiplex PCR; TCRdb's copy has only in-frame clones and leaves some out. Among some 200,000 clones listed, roughly nine tenths were seen once. The V and J ends lost 5 bases and 0 bases respectively, with 17 bases between them. From germline, CDR1 is SGHVS and CDR2 FQNEAQ. The CDR3 spans 17 residues. This sequence joins TRBV7-8 and TRBJ1-5; a possible D gene is TRBD1 (5 bases). The TCR was taken from a woman aged 50 to 60 with acute or convalescent COVID-19. Material: peripheral blood. CDR3 sequence reads: CASSPGGGVYSNQPQHF. CDR3 DNA sequence: TGTGCCAGCAGCCCCGGTGGGGGGGTCTATAGCAATCAGCCCCAGCATTTT.